The present entry profiles one TCR beta chain with its context. This clonotype was seen many times. Its cognate antigen has yet to be identified. No much larger clone exists at a distance of one base, and base qualities are not known. The time point label, as the study defines it: healthy volunteer bleed at 6 weeks. Total RNA was isolated from unfractionated whole blood collected in Tempus Blood RNA tubes. Five healthy volunteers acted as controls for TCR sequencing and had blood drawn at day 0, 2 weeks and 6 weeks. This sample was included in a study of human T cells and chemical hapten exposure (dated by TCRdb to the early 2020s). In the study overall: Libraries were pooled for sequencing, and per-sample TCR yields varied mainly because of small differences in library volumes within the pool. From each blood RNA sample, both TCR alpha and TCR beta chains were sequenced. In alopecia patients, the study followed how the peripheral blood TCR repertoire changed in vivo over primary and secondary sensitization to diphenylcyclopropenone (DPC), a hapten. The paper's findings and limits, for the study overall: After repeated subsampling, changes were observed in the strength of the expansion versus patch-test correlation and in the threshold at which the correlation became significant. The number of TCRs above 1 in 1000 frequency did not change with DPC sensitization; there was no evidence of global repertoire structure alterations.

The library was obtained by RACE. Sequencing relied on a NextSeq 500. Library preparation attached unique molecular identifiers to individual cDNA molecules for quantitative, reproducible TCR counting. Per the source publication's procedure: The median number of TCRs per sample was over 85,000, ranging from about 23,224 to 690,600. The Decombinator software suite was used to annotate the V, J and CDR3 of the TCR reads. Every sample was subsampled to the same number of TCRs (28,000) for the PS versus PT1 abundance plots. TCRs were defined as expanded if absent before sensitization and observed at least eight times at the 2-week time point. The public reads were reanalyzed by TCRdb: fastp trimming at Q25, MiXCR alignment, in-frame beta chains only. Each entry is one CDR3 protein sequence, shown with its most common DNA and genes. What appears here as the V and J calls and clone size reflects TCRdb's work, not the paper's. For this sample there are tens of thousands of distinct CDR3 sequences; 3% to 4% appear just once. The ten largest clones add up to 5.6% of the sample.

Reading from cysteine to phenylalanine, the CDR3 counts 13 amino acids. Of all the DNA, just the CDR3 is kept, 39 bases in frame from base 1. The junction carries 10 bases between V and J, which are trimmed by 2 bases and 7 bases respectively. CDR1 MDHEN and CDR2 SYDVKM were looked up in the germline V gene. This sequence was found in a human donor in good health. Some clones in this sample may be carry-over from other donors' samples. The source material was whole blood. The chain uses TRBV28 and TRBJ2-3; TRBD2 is possibly the D segment (5 matching bases). The nucleotide sequence is TGTGCCAGCAGTTTAGTAGGCGGGTATACGCAGTATTTT. It translates as CASSLVGGYTQYF.